The 20 T cell receptor beta chains presented below share a single source sample, sequenced in a study of T cells in Graves' hyperthyroidism and ophthalmopathy. Using RNA transcripts as the source, TCR beta CDR3 regions were amplified. A first-round RT-PCR of the TCR CDR3 used the HTBI primer set. From the multiplex PCR reads, TCRdb called clonotypes with MiXCR, one entry per CDR3 protein. Here the sample spans approximately 520,000 distinct CDR3 sequences, less than 25% being singletons. What was sequenced was blood. The receptor source for this set is a man younger than 30 with Graves' hyperthyroidism.

This clonotype was recorded many times. The CDR3: CATSESSLATQYF. In DNA form, the CDR3 reads TGTGCCACCAGTGAGAGTTCGTTGGCCACCCAGTACTTC. This chain uses TRBV24-1 with TRBJ2-5; no clear D gene. From germline, CDR1 is KGHDR and CDR2 SFDVKD. V dropped 4 bases and J dropped 8 bases, with 13 bases sitting between them. This CDR3 comprises 13 residues.

The chain employs TRBV6-1 and TRBJ1-1; D uncertain. The V gene lost 6 bases and the J gene lost 2 bases, with 13 bases spanning the gap. CDR1 is MNHNS and CDR2 is SASEGT in the germline V gene. CDR3 length: 14 amino acids. CDR3 protein: CASSAYGTNTEAFF. Written as DNA, the CDR3 is TGTGCCAGCAGCGCCTACGGAACCAACACTGAAGCTTTCTTT.

Many counts were recorded for this clonotype. This chain connects TRBV6-1 to TRBJ1-1, with no clear D. Germline CDR1 reads MNHNS; CDR2 reads SASEGT. The CDR3 covers 11 residues. V shed 8 bases and J shed 3 bases, with 7 bases lying between them. The CDR3 DNA reads TGTGCCAGCGGAAGGCACACTGAAGCTTTCTTT. Protein sequence: CASGRHTEAFF.

This chain uses TRBV2 with TRBJ1-1; TRBD1 aligns across 7 bases. V shed 9 bases, J shed 2 bases, and the junction held 9 bases outside the gene matches. Germline lookup yields CDR1 SNHLY and CDR2 FYNNEI. The CDR3 totals 14 residues. The CDR3 DNA reads TGTGCCAGGGGAGACAGGGTCTTAAACACTGAAGCTTTCTTT. Protein: CARGDRVLNTEAFF.

This clonotype was picked up many times. V is TRBV29-1 and J is TRBJ2-7; D call uncertain. Germline values: CDR1 SQVTM, CDR2 ANQGSEA. Trimming cost V 4 bases and J 7 bases, with 17 bases left between them. This CDR3 contains 13 residues. The CDR3 sequence is CSVGAVSPMEQYF. The CDR3 bases are TGCAGCGTTGGCGCTGTCTCTCCGATGGAGCAGTACTTC.

This clonotype was detected a few times. A read error is possible here, since a much larger clone lies one base away. V usage is TRBV6-5 and J usage is TRBJ1-6, with 8 bases fitting TRBD1. The CDR3 runs to 15 residues. Germline CDR1 is MNHEY and CDR2 is SVGAGI. V trimming: 4 bases; J trimming: 6 bases; junction bases outside the gene matches: 5. The CDR3 here is CASSLETGANSPLHF. CDR3 nucleotides: TGTGCCAGCAGTTTAGAGACAGGGGCTAATTCACCCCTCCACTTT.

CDR3 sequence (DNA): TGTGCCAGCTCACCCCTGCAGAATACTGAAGCTTTCTTT. Its translation is CASSPLQNTEAFF. The V and J genes are TRBV18 and TRBJ1-1; no firm D call. V was pared by 3 bases and J by 5 bases, with 10 bases between. Germline V CDR1 and CDR2: KGHSH, LQKENI. The CDR3 loop spans 13 amino acids.

This clonotype was observed many times. V and J are TRBV2 and TRBJ1-5; the match to TRBD1 covers 7 bases. The CDR3 runs 14 residues. The J segment lost 6 bases and the V segment lost 6 bases, leaving 8 bases of the junction unmatched. The germline gives CDR1 SNHLY, CDR2 FYNNEI. CDR3 coding DNA: TGTGCCAGCAGCTTCGGACAGGCCCTTCAGCCCCAGCATTTT. This sequence encodes CASSFGQALQPQHF.

This clonotype appeared many times. V is TRBV28 and J is TRBJ2-7, with 8 bases that match TRBD2. The CDR3 sequence is 15 residues long. The germline CDR1 and CDR2 sequences are MDHEN and SYDVKM. V was pared by 2 bases and J by 4 bases, with 7 bases of the junction left unmatched. The CDR3 is CASSLEAGGRYEQYF. In DNA form, the CDR3 reads TGTGCCAGCAGTTTAGAGGCGGGGGGTCGTTACGAGCAGTACTTC.

This clonotype was recorded at least ten times. The V call is TRBV5-1, the J call TRBJ1-2; D gene ambiguous. The V gene lost 3 bases and the J gene lost 4 bases, with 13 bases spanning the gap. CDR3 length equals 14 residues. The germline V gene encodes CDR1 SGHRS and CDR2 YFSETQ. For the CDR3, the DNA is TGCGCCAGCAGCTCAGATACGACGGTCTATGGCTACACCTTC. Protein: CASSSDTTVYGYTF.

The rearrangement joins TRBV12-5 to TRBJ1-5; 8 bases agree with TRBD1. Per the germline V gene, CDR1 is LGHNT and CDR2 is FRNRAP. Germline trimming cut 5 bases from V and 0 bases from J; bases unmatched to any gene: 9. This CDR3 region has 17 residues. CDR3 DNA sequence: TGTGCTAGTGGTCCTCATGACAGGGGACATAGCAATCAGCCCCAGCATTTT. This translates into CASGPHDRGHSNQPQHF.

This clonotype has ten or more counts. The chain has TRBV5-1 and TRBJ2-2; D not certain. V was trimmed by 4 bases and J by 0 bases, leaving 10 bases between them. Germline CDR1 and CDR2: SGHRS and YFSETQ. The CDR3 contains 15 residues. CDR3 sequence: CASSPSATNTGELFF. The CDR3 bases are TGCGCCAGCAGCCCGAGTGCAACGAACACCGGGGAGCTGTTTTTT.

This clonotype was found many times. The chain employs TRBV7-2 and TRBJ2-7, with D tentatively TRBD2 (5 bases). The CDR3 totals 13 residues. V was shortened by 4 bases and J by 6 bases, with 13 bases between the two germline ends. Germline V gene data show CDR1 as SGHTA and CDR2 as FQGNSA. CDR3 in amino acids: CASSYGLLGEQYF. The DNA for the CDR3 is TGTGCCAGCAGCTACGGACTCCTGGGCGAGCAGTACTTC. Full variable domain (rest looked up from reference TRBV7-2 and TRBJ2-7): GAGVSQSPSNKVTEKGKDVELRCDPISGHTALYWYRQSLGQGLEFLIYFQGNSAPDKSGLPSDRFSAERTGGSVSTLTIQRTQQEDSAVYLCASSYGLLGEQYFGPGTRLTVT.

The gene calls are TRBV12-3 or TRBV12-4 and TRBJ2-7; D remains unclear. This CDR3 has 12 residues. Trimming took 2 bases from V and 6 from J, leaving 8 bases between them. The CDR3 loop reads CASSLRVTEQYF. The CDR3 DNA follows: TGTGCCAGCAGTTTACGAGTGACCGAGCAGTACTTC.

This clonotype was counted only a few times. The chain has TRBV5-1 and TRBJ2-7, with 7 bases fitting TRBD2. Germline-derived CDR1 and CDR2 are SGHRS and YFSETQ. The V segment lost 4 bases and the J segment 3 bases; nucleotides outside the gene matches: 10. The CDR3 covers 15 residues. CDR3 region: CASSHDGTNFYEQYF. The CDR3 coding sequence is TGCGCCAGCAGCCACGACGGGACTAACTTCTACGAGCAGTACTTC.

In its sample, this clonotype was seen a few times. The chain combines TRBV19 with TRBJ1-5, with 9 nucleotides matching TRBD1. Germline CDR1 LNHDA, CDR2 SQIVND (reference sequence). The CDR3 runs 16 residues. With V trimmed by 3 bases and J by 2 bases, 5 bases remained unmatched. Here the CDR3 DNA reads TGTGCCAGTAGTATTTCGGACAGGGGTCGCAATCAGCCCCAGCATTTT. The encoded protein is CASSISDRGRNQPQHF.

The chain has TRBV28 and TRBJ1-5; 7 bases agree with TRBD1. The J segment lost 3 bases and the V segment lost 6 bases, leaving 8 bases of the junction unmatched. The CDR3 spans 15 residues. In germline, CDR1 is MDHEN, CDR2 SYDVKM. The CDR3 sequence is CASRSGQGVNQPQHF. The CDR3 DNA reads TGTGCCAGCAGGTCCGGGCAGGGGGTCAATCAGCCCCAGCATTTT. Full variable domain (missing parts from reference TRBV28 and TRBJ1-5): DVKVTQSSRYLVKRTGEKVFLECVQDMDHENMFWYRQDPGLGLRLIYFSYDVKMKEKGDIPEGYSVSREKKERFSLILESASTNQTSMYLCASRSGQGVNQPQHFGDGTRLSIL.

This clonotype was seen ten or more times. The chain carries TRBV6-5 and TRBJ1-5; the D gene is possibly TRBD1 (5 bases). This CDR3 is built from 12 residues. CDR1 and CDR2 from the germline V gene are MNHEY and SVGAGI. V gave up 4 bases and J gave up 9 bases, with 10 bases separating them. In DNA form, the CDR3 reads TGTGCCAGCAGTTCCGTAAGGGGGCCCCAGCATTTT. This encodes CASSSVRGPQHF.

This clonotype was found a few times. The chain employs TRBV28 and TRBJ1-6; TRBD1 agrees at 9 bases. V was clipped by 4 bases and J by 9 bases; unmatched bases: 4. This CDR3 region has 14 residues. Germline values: CDR1 MDHEN, CDR2 SYDVKM. CDR3: CASSYRGLGSPLHF. CDR3 bases: TGTGCCAGCAGTTACAGGGGGCTGGGTTCACCCCTCCACTTT.

This clonotype came up many times. This chain joins TRBV7-2 and TRBJ1-5, with a weak D call TRBD1 (5 bases). This CDR3 region has 15 residues. The V and J ends lost 1 base and 7 bases respectively, with 14 bases between them. Germline loops: CDR1 SGHTA, CDR2 FQGNSA. The CDR3 spells CASSLVVGRGQPQHF. The CDR3 DNA reads as TGTGCCAGCAGCTTAGTGGTGGGGCGGGGGCAGCCCCAGCATTTT. Drawing the rest from reference TRBV7-2 and TRBJ1-5, the complete variable domain is GAGVSQSPSNKVTEKGKDVELRCDPISGHTALYWYRQSLGQGLEFLIYFQGNSAPDKSGLPSDRFSAERTGGSVSTLTIQRTQQEDSAVYLCASSLVVGRGQPQHFGDGTRLSIL.